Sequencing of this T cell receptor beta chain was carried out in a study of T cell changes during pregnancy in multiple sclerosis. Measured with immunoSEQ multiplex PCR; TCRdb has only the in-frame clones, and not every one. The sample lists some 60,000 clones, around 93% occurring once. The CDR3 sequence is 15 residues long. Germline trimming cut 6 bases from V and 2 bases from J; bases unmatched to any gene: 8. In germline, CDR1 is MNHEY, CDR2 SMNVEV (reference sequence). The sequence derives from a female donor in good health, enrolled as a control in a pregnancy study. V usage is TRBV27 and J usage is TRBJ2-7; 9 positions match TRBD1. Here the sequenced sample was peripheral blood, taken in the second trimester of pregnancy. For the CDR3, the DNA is TGTGCCAGCAGCCTTCCCGGGACAGGGACCTACGAGCAGTACTTC. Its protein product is CASSLPGTGTYEQYF.